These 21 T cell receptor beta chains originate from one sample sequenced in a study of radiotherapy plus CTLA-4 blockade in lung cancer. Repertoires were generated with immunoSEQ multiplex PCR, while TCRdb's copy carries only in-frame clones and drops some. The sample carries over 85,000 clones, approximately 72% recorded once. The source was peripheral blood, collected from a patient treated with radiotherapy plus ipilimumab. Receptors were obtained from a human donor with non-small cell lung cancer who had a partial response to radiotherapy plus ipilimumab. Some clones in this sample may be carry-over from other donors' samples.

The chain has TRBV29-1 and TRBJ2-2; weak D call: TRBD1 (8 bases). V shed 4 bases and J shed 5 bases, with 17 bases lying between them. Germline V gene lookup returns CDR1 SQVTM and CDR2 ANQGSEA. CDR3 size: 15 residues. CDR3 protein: CSVGYDRGGTGELFF. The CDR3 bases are TGCAGCGTTGGATATGACAGGGGAGGGACCGGGGAGCTGTTTTTT.

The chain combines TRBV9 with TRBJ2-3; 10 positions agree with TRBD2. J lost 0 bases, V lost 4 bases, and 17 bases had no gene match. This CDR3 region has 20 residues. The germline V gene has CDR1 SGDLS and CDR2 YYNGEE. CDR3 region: CASSPPYEAGGFTSTDTQYF. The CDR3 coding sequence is TGTGCCAGCAGCCCCCCGTATGAAGCGGGGGGGTTTACTAGCACAGATACGCAGTATTTT. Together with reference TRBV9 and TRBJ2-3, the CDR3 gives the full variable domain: DSGVTQTPKHLITATGQRVTLRCSPRSGDLSVYWYQQSLDQGLQFLIQYYNGEERAKGNILERFSAQQFPDLHSELNLSSLELGDSALYFCASSPPYEAGGFTSTDTQYFGPGTRLTVL.

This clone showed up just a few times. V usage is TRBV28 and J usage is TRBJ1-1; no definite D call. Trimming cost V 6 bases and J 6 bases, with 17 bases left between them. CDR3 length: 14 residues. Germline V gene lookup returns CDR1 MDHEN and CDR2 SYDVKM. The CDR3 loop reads CASRPELLVPEAFF. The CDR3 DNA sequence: TGTGCCAGCAGGCCGGAGTTGTTAGTTCCTGAAGCTTTCTTT.

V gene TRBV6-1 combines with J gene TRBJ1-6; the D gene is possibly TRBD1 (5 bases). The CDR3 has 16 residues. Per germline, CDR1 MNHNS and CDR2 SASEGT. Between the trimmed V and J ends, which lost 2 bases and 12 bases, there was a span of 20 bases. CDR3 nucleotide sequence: TGTGCCAGCAGTGAACAGCGGTCGAGCGGGGGTCTACCCCTCCACTTT. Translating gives CASSEQRSSGGLPLHF.

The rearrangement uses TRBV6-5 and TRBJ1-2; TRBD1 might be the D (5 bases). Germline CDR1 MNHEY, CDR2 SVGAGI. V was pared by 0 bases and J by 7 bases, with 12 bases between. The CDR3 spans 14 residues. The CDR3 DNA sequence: TGTGCCAGCAGTTACTCAGGAGGGGAGGCTGGCTACACCTTC. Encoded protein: CASSYSGGEAGYTF.

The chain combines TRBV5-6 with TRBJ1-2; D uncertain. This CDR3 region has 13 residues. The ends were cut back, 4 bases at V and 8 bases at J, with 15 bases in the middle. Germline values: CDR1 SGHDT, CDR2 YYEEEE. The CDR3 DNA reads TGTGCCAGCAGCCCGCCCGGGGTTCGCGGCTACACCTTC. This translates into CASSPPGVRGYTF.

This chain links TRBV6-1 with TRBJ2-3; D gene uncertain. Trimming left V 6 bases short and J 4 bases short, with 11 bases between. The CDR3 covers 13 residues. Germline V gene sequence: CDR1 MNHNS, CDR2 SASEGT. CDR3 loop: CASSQLRADTQYF. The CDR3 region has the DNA TGTGCCAGCAGCCAACTCCGGGCAGATACGCAGTATTTT.

CDR3 sequence: CASSPRSLTYNEQFF. The CDR3 bases are TGTGCCAGCAGCCCAAGGAGTTTGACCTACAATGAGCAGTTCTTC. The V and J genes are TRBV27 and TRBJ2-1; no clear D. V lost 6 bases, J lost 2 bases, and 14 bases lay in between. Germline-derived CDR1 and CDR2 are MNHEY and SMNVEV (reference sequence). CDR3 length equals 15 residues.

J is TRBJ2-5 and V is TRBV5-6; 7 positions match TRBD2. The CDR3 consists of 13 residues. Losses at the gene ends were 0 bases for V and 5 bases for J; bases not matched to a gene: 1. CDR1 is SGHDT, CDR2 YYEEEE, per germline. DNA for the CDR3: TGTGCCAGCAGCTTGGTCGGGGGGGAGACCCAGTACTTC. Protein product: CASSLVGGETQYF.

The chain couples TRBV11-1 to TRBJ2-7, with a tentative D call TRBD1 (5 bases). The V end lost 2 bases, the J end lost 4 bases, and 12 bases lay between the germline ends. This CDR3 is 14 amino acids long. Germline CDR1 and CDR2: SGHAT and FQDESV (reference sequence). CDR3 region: CASSLSTPGYEQYF. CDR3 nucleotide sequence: TGTGCCAGCAGCTTAAGCACCCCAGGGTACGAGCAGTACTTC. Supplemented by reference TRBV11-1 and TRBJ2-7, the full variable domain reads EAEVAQSPRYKITEKSQAVAFWCDPISGHATLYWYRQILGQGPELLVQFQDESVVDDSQLPKDRFSAERLKGVDSTLKIQPAELGDSAMYLCASSLSTPGYEQYFGPGTRLTVT.

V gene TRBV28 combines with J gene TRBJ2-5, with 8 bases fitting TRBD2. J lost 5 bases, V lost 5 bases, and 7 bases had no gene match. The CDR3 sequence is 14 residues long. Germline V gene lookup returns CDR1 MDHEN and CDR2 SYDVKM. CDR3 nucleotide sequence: TGTGCCAGCAGTAGATTAGCGGGGAGGGAGACCCAGTACTTC. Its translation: CASSRLAGRETQYF.

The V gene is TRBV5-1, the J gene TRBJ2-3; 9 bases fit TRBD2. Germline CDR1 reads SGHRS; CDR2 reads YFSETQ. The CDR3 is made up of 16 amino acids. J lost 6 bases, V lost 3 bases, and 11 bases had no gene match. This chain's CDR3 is CASSSGQRGDGDTQYF. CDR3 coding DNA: TGCGCCAGCAGCTCGGGGCAGCGGGGGGACGGGGATACGCAGTATTTT.

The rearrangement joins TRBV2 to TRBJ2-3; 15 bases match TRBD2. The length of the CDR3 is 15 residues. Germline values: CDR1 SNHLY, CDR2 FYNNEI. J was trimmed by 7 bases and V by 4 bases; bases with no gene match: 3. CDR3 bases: TGTGCCAGCAGTGGGACTAGCGGGGGGGCCAATACGCAGTATTTT. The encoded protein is CASSGTSGGANTQYF.

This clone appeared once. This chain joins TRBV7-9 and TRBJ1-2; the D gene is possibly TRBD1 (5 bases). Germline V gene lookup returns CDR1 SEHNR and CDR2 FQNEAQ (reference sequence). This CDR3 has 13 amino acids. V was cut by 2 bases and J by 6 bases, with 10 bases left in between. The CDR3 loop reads CASSLMDTNGYTF. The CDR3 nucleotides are TGTGCCAGCAGCTTAATGGACACCAATGGCTACACCTTC.

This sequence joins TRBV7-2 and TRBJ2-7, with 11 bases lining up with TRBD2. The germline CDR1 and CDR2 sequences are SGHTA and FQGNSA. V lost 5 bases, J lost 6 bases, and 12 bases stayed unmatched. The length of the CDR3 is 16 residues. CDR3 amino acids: CASSPGLAVPSREQYF. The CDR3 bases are TGTGCCAGCAGCCCGGGACTAGCGGTACCAAGTCGCGAGCAGTACTTC.

For the CDR3, the DNA is TGTGCCAGCACCACCCCTGGCGGGAGGCACGAGCAGTACTTC. It translates to CASTTPGGRHEQYF. The chain employs TRBV28 and TRBJ2-7, with 8 bases identical to TRBD2. V lost 7 bases, J lost 5 bases, and 10 bases stayed unmatched. The germline V gene has CDR1 MDHEN and CDR2 SYDVKM. CDR3 size: 14 residues.

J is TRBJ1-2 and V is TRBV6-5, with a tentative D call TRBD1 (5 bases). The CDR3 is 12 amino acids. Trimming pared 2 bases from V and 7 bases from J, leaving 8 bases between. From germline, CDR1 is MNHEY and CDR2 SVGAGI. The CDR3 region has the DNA TGTGCCAGCAGTTACGGGACTGCTGGCTACACCTTC. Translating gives CASSYGTAGYTF.

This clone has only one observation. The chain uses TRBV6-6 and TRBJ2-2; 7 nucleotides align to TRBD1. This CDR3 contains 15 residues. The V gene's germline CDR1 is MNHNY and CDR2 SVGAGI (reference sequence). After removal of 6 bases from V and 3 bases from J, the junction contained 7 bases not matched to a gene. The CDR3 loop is CASRKGQPDTGELFF. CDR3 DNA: TGTGCCAGCAGGAAGGGACAGCCGGACACCGGGGAGCTGTTTTTT.

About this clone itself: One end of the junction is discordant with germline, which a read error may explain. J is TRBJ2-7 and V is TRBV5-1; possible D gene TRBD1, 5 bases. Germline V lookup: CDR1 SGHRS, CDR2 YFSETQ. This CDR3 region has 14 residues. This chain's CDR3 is CASSRKGVVYEQYF. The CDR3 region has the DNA TGTGCCAGCAGCCGGAAAGGGGTGGTTTACGAGCAGTACTTC. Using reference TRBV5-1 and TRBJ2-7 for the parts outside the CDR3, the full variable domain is KAGVTQTPRYLIKTRGQQVTLSCSPISGHRSVSWYQQTPGQGLQFLFEYFSETQRNKGNFPGRFSGRQFSNSRSEMNVSTLELGDSALYLCASSRKGVVYEQYFGPGTRLTVT.

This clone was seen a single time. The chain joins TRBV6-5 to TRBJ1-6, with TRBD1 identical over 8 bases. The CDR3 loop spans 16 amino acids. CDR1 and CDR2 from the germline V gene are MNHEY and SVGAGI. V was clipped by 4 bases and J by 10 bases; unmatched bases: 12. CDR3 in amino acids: CASSWGLDRAGSPLHF. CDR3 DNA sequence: TGTGCCAGCAGTTGGGGCTTGGACAGGGCCGGCTCACCCCTCCACTTT.

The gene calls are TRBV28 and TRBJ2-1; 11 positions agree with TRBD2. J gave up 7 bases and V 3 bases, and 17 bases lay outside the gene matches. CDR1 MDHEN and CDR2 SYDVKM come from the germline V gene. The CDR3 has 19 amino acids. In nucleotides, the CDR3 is TGTGCCAGCAGTTTCTTACTAGCGGGAGACCCGTTAACACAAAATGAGCAGTTCTTC. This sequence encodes CASSFLLAGDPLTQNEQFF.